Listed below are T cell receptor beta chains from one sample, sequenced in a study of technical replicates of blood from a handful of donors. TCRdb's table, derived via immunoSEQ multiplex PCR, lists solely in-frame clones and lacks some. The table shows about 48,000 clones, with 80% to 95% occurring only once. Sequences were obtained from PBMCs. The receptors were sampled from a human donor in good health. Some clones in this sample may be carry-over from other donors' samples. Both conserved end residues are part of each CDR3. The order of the fields is J gene, D gene, clone size, V gene, CDR3 protein, CDR3 DNA. The D gene is left open where the match is weak. Clone size is shown for a subset of rows, as once, few, many or a class of expanded clone.

J: TRBJ2-7; D: TRBD2; size: -; V: TRBV7-6; CDR3: CASSQGLANNEQYF; DNA: TGTGCCAGCAGCCAGGGACTAGCTAACAACGAGCAGTACTTC
J: TRBJ2-3; D: TRBD1; size: -; V: TRBV4-1; CDR3: CASSHLQGAGTDTQYF; DNA: TGCGCCAGCAGCCACCTACAGGGGGCCGGCACAGATACGCAGTATTTT
J: TRBJ2-5; D: -; size: -; V: TRBV30; CDR3: CAWETRAAQYF; DNA: TGTGCCTGGGAAACTAGGGCCGCCCAGTACTTC
J: TRBJ2-7; D: -; size: -; V: TRBV7-9; CDR3: CASSLAQGLSSYEQYF; DNA: TGTGCCAGCAGCTTAGCCCAAGGACTGAGCTCCTACGAGCAGTACTTC
J: TRBJ1-1; D: TRBD1; size: -; V: TRBV7-9; CDR3: CASSIGTGVNTEAFF; DNA: TGTGCCAGCAGCATAGGGACAGGGGTGAACACTGAAGCTTTCTTT
J: TRBJ2-3; D: TRBD2; size: -; V: TRBV5-6; CDR3: CASSWRGAGDTQYF; DNA: TGTGCCAGCAGCTGGCGGGGGGCTGGGGATACGCAGTATTTT
J: TRBJ2-2; D: -; size: -; V: TRBV19; CDR3: CASSPVVSGELFF; DNA: TGTGCCAGTAGTCCGGTTGTTTCCGGGGAGCTGTTTTTT
J: TRBJ2-7; D: TRBD1; size: once; V: TRBV6-5; CDR3: CASSPPGTGTYEQYF; DNA: TGTGCCAGCAGCCCGCCCGGGACAGGTACCTACGAGCAGTACTTC
J: TRBJ1-6; D: -; size: -; V: TRBV19; CDR3: CASSMQNSPLHF; DNA: TGTGCCAGTAGTATGCAGAATTCACCCCTCCACTTT
J: TRBJ1-2; D: TRBD1; size: -; V: TRBV6-5; CDR3: CASNRAGGSYGYTF; DNA: TGTGCCTCCAATCGGGCAGGGGGAAGCTATGGCTACACCTTC
J: TRBJ1-5; D: TRBD1; size: -; V: TRBV27; CDR3: CASSLGDRGHQPQHF; DNA: TGTGCCAGCAGTTTAGGGGACAGGGGACATCAGCCCCAGCATTTT
J: TRBJ2-1; D: -; size: -; V: TRBV7-9; CDR3: CASSSGLGDEQFF; DNA: TGTGCCAGCAGCAGCGGGCTGGGCGATGAGCAGTTCTTC
J: TRBJ2-3; D: TRBD1; size: -; V: TRBV4-1; CDR3: CASSPQGAGTDTQYF; DNA: TGCGCCAGCAGCCCACAGGGGGCGGGCACAGATACGCAGTATTTT
J: TRBJ2-3; D: -; size: -; V: TRBV7-9; CDR3: CASSTDTPTDTQYF; DNA: TGTGCCAGCAGCACGGACACCCCCACAGATACGCAGTATTTT
J: TRBJ2-6; D: -; size: -; V: TRBV7-9; CDR3: CASSIRGPGANVLTF; DNA: TGTGCCAGCAGCATCAGGGGTCCTGGGGCCAACGTCCTGACTTTC
J: TRBJ1-2; D: -; size: -; V: TRBV11-1; CDR3: CASSLDPGNYGYTF; DNA: TGTGCCAGCAGCTTAGATCCGGGTAACTATGGCTACACCTTC
J: TRBJ2-7; D: TRBD2; size: -; V: TRBV5-1; CDR3: CASSLNAGERTYEQYF; DNA: TGCGCCAGCAGCTTGAACGCGGGGGAGCGTACCTACGAGCAGTACTTC
J: TRBJ2-5; D: TRBD2; size: -; V: TRBV10-3; CDR3: CAISSGTSGKGETQYF; DNA: TGTGCCATCAGTTCCGGGACTAGCGGGAAGGGAGAGACCCAGTACTTC
J: TRBJ1-5; D: -; size: -; V: TRBV5-6; CDR3: CASSRLSGINQPQHF; DNA: TGTGCCAGCAGCCGCCTATCGGGGATCAATCAGCCCCAGCATTTT
J: TRBJ1-1; D: -; size: -; V: TRBV7-9; CDR3: CASFAGGQGTEAFF; DNA: TGTGCCAGCTTCGCGGGGGGGCAAGGCACTGAAGCTTTCTTT
J: TRBJ1-6; D: TRBD1; size: -; V: TRBV30; CDR3: CAWSMGRQGNSPLHF; DNA: TGTGCCTGGAGTATGGGCAGACAGGGTAATTCACCCCTCCACTTT
J: TRBJ1-6; D: -; size: -; V: TRBV11-2; CDR3: CASRGGSVNSPLHF; DNA: TGTGCCAGCAGAGGAGGGTCGGTTAATTCACCCCTCCACTTT
J: TRBJ2-6; D: TRBD1; size: -; V: TRBV7-2; CDR3: CASSSRTGQGVLTF; DNA: TGTGCCAGCAGCAGCCGGACAGGCCAAGGGGTCCTGACTTTC
J: TRBJ2-3; D: TRBD1; size: -; V: TRBV11-2; CDR3: CASSPPGQGSDTQYF; DNA: TGTGCCAGCAGCCCGCCGGGACAGGGGTCCGATACGCAGTATTTT
J: TRBJ1-3; D: -; size: -; V: TRBV7-2; CDR3: CASSLAFSGNTIYF; DNA: TGTGCCAGCAGCTTGGCATTCTCTGGAAACACCATATATTTT
J: TRBJ2-3; D: TRBD2; size: -; V: TRBV6-1; CDR3: CASSGSSGSSDTQYF; DNA: TGTGCCAGCAGTGGGTCTAGCGGGAGTTCAGATACGCAGTATTTT
J: TRBJ2-1; D: TRBD2; size: -; V: TRBV9; CDR3: CASSVLAGAVGDEQFF; DNA: TGTGCCAGCAGCGTTCTAGCGGGGGCAGTGGGCGATGAGCAGTTCTTC
J: TRBJ2-7; D: TRBD1; size: -; V: TRBV6-5; CDR3: CASSYRGRGPDEQYF; DNA: TGTGCCAGCAGTTACAGGGGCAGGGGGCCGGACGAGCAGTACTTC
J: TRBJ2-2; D: -; size: once; V: TRBV7-2; CDR3: CASSLRAGASNTGELFF; DNA: TGTGCCAGCAGCTTAAGGGCGGGGGCCTCGAACACCGGGGAGCTGTTTTTT
J: TRBJ1-5; D: -; size: -; V: TRBV30; CDR3: CAWGTSNQPQHF; DNA: TGTGCCTGGGGGACATCCAATCAGCCCCAGCATTTT
J: TRBJ2-7; D: -; size: -; V: TRBV5-1; CDR3: CASRGTLFYEQYF; DNA: TGCGCCAGCAGAGGGACTCTTTTCTACGAGCAGTACTTC
J: TRBJ1-1; D: -; size: -; V: TRBV6-4; CDR3: CASSVTGLEAFF; DNA: TGTGCCAGCAGTGTGACAGGACTTGAAGCTTTCTTT
J: TRBJ2-3; D: -; size: -; V: TRBV4-3; CDR3: CASSQGGRVSFTDTQYF; DNA: TGCGCCAGCAGCCAAGGGGGCCGGGTTTCTTTCACAGATACGCAGTATTTT
J: TRBJ1-1; D: -; size: -; V: TRBV7-9; CDR3: CASSLTQGNTEAFF; DNA: TGTGCCAGCAGCTTAACACAGGGGAACACTGAAGCTTTCTTT
J: TRBJ2-5; D: -; size: once; V: TRBV5-1; CDR3: CASSLIFGGETQYF; DNA: TGCGCCAGCAGCCTGATTTTTGGCGGAGAGACCCAGTACTTC
J: TRBJ2-2; D: TRBD2; size: once; V: TRBV4-2; CDR3: CASSQEALAGTNTGELFF; DNA: TGTGCCAGCAGCCAAGAAGCACTAGCGGGGACCAACACCGGGGAGCTGTTTTTT
J: TRBJ2-7; D: TRBD2; size: -; V: TRBV5-1; CDR3: CASSVGLAVYEQYF; DNA: TGCGCCAGCAGCGTGGGACTAGCGGTCTACGAGCAGTACTTC
J: TRBJ1-4; D: -; size: once; V: TRBV18; CDR3: CASSRARTNEKLFF; DNA: TGTGCCAGCTCACGGGCCAGAACTAATGAAAAACTGTTTTTT
J: TRBJ2-5; D: -; size: -; V: TRBV10-3; CDR3: CATTNGRGQETQYF; DNA: TGTGCCACCACGAACGGACGGGGCCAAGAGACCCAGTACTTC
J: TRBJ2-1; D: TRBD2; size: -; V: TRBV4-3; CDR3: CASSQDERSGGASYEQFF; DNA: TGCGCCAGCAGCCAAGATGAGAGGAGCGGGGGGGCCTCGTATGAGCAGTTCTTC
J: TRBJ1-2; D: -; size: -; V: TRBV5-6; CDR3: CASSPLIGAGNYGYTF; DNA: TGTGCCAGCAGCCCCCTAATAGGCGCCGGGAACTATGGCTACACCTTC
J: TRBJ1-6; D: -; size: -; V: TRBV4-3; CDR3: CASSQDPIPSSYNSPLHF; DNA: TGCGCCAGCAGCCAAGATCCTATCCCGAGCTCCTATAATTCACCCCTCCACTTT